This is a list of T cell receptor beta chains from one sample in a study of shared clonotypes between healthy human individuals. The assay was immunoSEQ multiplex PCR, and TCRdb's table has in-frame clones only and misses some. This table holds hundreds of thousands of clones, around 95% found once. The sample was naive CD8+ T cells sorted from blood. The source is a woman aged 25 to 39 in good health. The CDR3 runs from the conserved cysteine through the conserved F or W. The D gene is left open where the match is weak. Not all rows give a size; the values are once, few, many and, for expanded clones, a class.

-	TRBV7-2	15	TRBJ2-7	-	CASSSAGRKIYEQYF	TGTGCCAGCAGCTCCGCGGGGCGGAAGATCTACGAGCAGTACTTC
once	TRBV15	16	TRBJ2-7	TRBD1	CATSSDQTGGYYEQYF	TGTGCCACCAGCAGTGACCAGACAGGGGGTTACTACGAGCAGTACTTC
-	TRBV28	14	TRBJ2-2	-	CASSLTGTTGELFF	TGTGCCAGCAGTTTAACCGGGACTACCGGGGAGCTGTTTTTT
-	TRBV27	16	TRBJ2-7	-	CASHGLGLGFLGEQYF	TGTGCCAGCCACGGTTTAGGGTTAGGGTTTCTCGGCGAGCAGTACTTC
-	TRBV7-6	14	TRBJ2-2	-	CASSPLSTTGELFF	TGTGCCAGCAGTCCCCTGTCAACGACCGGGGAGCTGTTTTTT
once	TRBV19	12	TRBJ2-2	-	CATHQDTGELFF	TGTGCCACTCACCAGGACACCGGGGAGCTGTTTTTT
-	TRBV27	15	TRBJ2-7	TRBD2	CASSLSGRGTYEQYF	TGTGCCAGCAGTTTAAGCGGGAGGGGGACCTACGAGCAGTACTTC
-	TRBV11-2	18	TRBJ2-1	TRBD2	CASSSTTGTSGSVYEQFF	TGTGCCAGCAGCTCTACAACCGGGACTAGCGGGAGTGTATATGAGCAGTTCTTC
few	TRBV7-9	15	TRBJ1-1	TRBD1	CASSLVQGANTEAFF	TGTGCCAGCAGCTTAGTACAGGGGGCGAACACTGAAGCTTTCTTT
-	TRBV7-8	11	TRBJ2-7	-	CASSLVHEQYF	TGTGCCAGCAGCTTAGTGCACGAGCAGTACTTC
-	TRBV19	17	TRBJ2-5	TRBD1	CASSIGLPGGLQETQYF	TGTGCCAGTAGTATAGGTTTGCCAGGGGGTCTACAAGAGACCCAGTACTTC
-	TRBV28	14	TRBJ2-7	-	CASSTPGPVVEQYF	TGTGCCAGCAGCACTCCGGGCCCGGTCGTCGAGCAGTACTTC
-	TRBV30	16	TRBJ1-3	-	CAWARDTKSSGNTIYF	TGTGCCTGGGCCCGGGACACCAAGAGCTCTGGAAACACCATATATTTT
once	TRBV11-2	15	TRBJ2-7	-	CASSAGPRGGNEQYF	TGTGCCAGCAGCGCCGGACCCAGGGGTGGGAACGAGCAGTACTTC
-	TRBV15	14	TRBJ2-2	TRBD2	CATRASGILGELFF	TGTGCCACCCGGGCTAGCGGGATTCTAGGGGAGCTGTTTTTT
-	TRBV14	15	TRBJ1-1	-	CASRLTGSEYTEAFF	TGTGCCAGCAGACTAACAGGGAGTGAGTACACTGAAGCTTTCTTT
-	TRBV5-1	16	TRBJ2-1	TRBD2	CASAGLAGGSYNEQFF	TGCGCCAGCGCCGGACTAGCGGGAGGTTCCTACAATGAGCAGTTCTTC
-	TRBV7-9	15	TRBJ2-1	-	CASRVLANPTNEQFF	TGTGCCAGCAGAGTTCTAGCGAACCCGACCAATGAGCAGTTCTTC
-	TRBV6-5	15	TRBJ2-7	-	CASSHRDMSINEQYF	TGTGCCAGCAGTCACCGGGACATGTCCATCAACGAGCAGTACTTC
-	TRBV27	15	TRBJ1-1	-	CASSLRGVMNTEAFF	TGTGCCAGCAGTTTGAGGGGAGTCATGAACACTGAAGCTTTCTTT